This T cell receptor (beta chain) was found in a study of blood T cell repertoires in COVID-19. For the study at large: T cells, B-cell-depleted T cells, or PBMCs provided the cDNA or gDNA that served as material.

As originally analysed: The authors estimated nucleated cell counts from reference gene primer amplification. Generated by immunoSEQ multiplex PCR, the TCRdb table keeps only in-frame clones and is missing some. That table gives V, J and clone size, and the DNA gave D and trimming. The table lists 150,000 or so clones, about 86% of them singletons. This receptor was taken from a woman aged 55-69 years with acute or convalescent COVID-19. The sequenced material came from peripheral blood.

CDR3 protein: CASSTGGGEDEKLFF. The CDR3 DNA reads TGTGCCAGCAGTACCGGGGGAGGGGAGGATGAAAAACTGTTTTTT. This chain links TRBV28 with TRBJ1-4, with a possible D match to TRBD1 (5 bases). V was shortened by 5 bases and J by 6 bases, with 16 bases between the two germline ends. CDR3 size: 15 residues. Germline values: CDR1 MDHEN, CDR2 SYDVKM.